The rows below give T cell receptor beta chains drawn from one sample of a study of response to subunit inactivated influenza vaccine. TCRdb re-derived calls from the RT-PCR reads in MiXCR, one entry per CDR3 protein. Of under 500,000 distinct CDR3 sequences in the sample, approximately 11% were seen once. This specimen consisted of PBMCs from blood, obtained roughly 48 days after vaccination. The receptors come from a man aged 50 or older who received an inactivated influenza vaccine. Each CDR3 is given with its conserved first and last residue. Each record gives: D gene, J gene, clone size, V gene, CDR3 DNA, CDR3 protein. The D gene is left open where the match is weak. Clone sizes are given selectively: once, few, many, or a class where the clone is expanded.

d_call: -
j_call: TRBJ2-3
clone_size: -
v_call: TRBV29-1
cdr3_nt: TGCAGCGTTGCAACAGGACGCACAGATACGCAGTATTTT
cdr3_aa: CSVATGRTDTQYF

d_call: -
j_call: TRBJ2-5
clone_size: few
v_call: TRBV4-2
cdr3_nt: TGTGCCAGCAGCCAAGAAACCGCCGGACAGAAAGAGACCCAGTACTTC
cdr3_aa: CASSQETAGQKETQYF

d_call: -
j_call: TRBJ1-4
clone_size: -
v_call: TRBV6-1
cdr3_nt: TGTGCCAGCAGAAATACCGGGACAACTAATGAAGAACTGTTTTTT
cdr3_aa: CASRNTGTTNEELFF

d_call: TRBD1
j_call: TRBJ1-1
clone_size: many
v_call: TRBV7-9
cdr3_nt: TGTGCCAGCAGCTTAGAGACAGGGTCCGCTGAAGCTTTCTTT
cdr3_aa: CASSLETGSAEAFF

d_call: -
j_call: TRBJ2-6
clone_size: few
v_call: TRBV18
cdr3_nt: TGTGCCAGCTCACCCAGGCAGGCTGGGGCCAACGTCCTGACTTTC
cdr3_aa: CASSPRQAGANVLTF

d_call: -
j_call: TRBJ2-7
clone_size: many
v_call: TRBV20-1
cdr3_nt: TGCAGTGCTAGGGTTCTAGCGCTCGACGAGCAGTACTTC
cdr3_aa: CSARVLALDEQYF

d_call: -
j_call: TRBJ2-1
clone_size: many
v_call: TRBV12-3/TRBV12-4
cdr3_nt: TGTGCCAGCAGTTTGAGCGGCACTAGCGAGCAGTTCTTC
cdr3_aa: CASSLSGTSEQFF

d_call: -
j_call: TRBJ2-1
clone_size: -
v_call: TRBV6-1
cdr3_nt: TGTGCCAGCAGCCAGGGGGGCGGGGGGAATAATGAGCAGTTCTTC
cdr3_aa: CASSQGGGGNNEQFF

d_call: -
j_call: TRBJ1-5
clone_size: many
v_call: TRBV20-1
cdr3_nt: TGCAGTGCTAGACCGGACGGAAATCAGCCCCAGCATTTT
cdr3_aa: CSARPDGNQPQHF

d_call: -
j_call: TRBJ1-6
clone_size: many
v_call: TRBV28
cdr3_nt: TGTGCCAGCAGTCCCGCCGAGAGGGGAGATTCACCCCTCCACTTT
cdr3_aa: CASSPAERGDSPLHF

d_call: -
j_call: TRBJ2-7
clone_size: -
v_call: TRBV29-1
cdr3_nt: TGCAGCGTCGCAATGCCTAGCGCCGAGCAGTACTTC
cdr3_aa: CSVAMPSAEQYF

d_call: -
j_call: TRBJ2-7
clone_size: few
v_call: TRBV7-2
cdr3_nt: TGTGCCAGCAGCCTTAGCGAAGGGAACGAGCAGTACTTC
cdr3_aa: CASSLSEGNEQYF

d_call: TRBD1
j_call: TRBJ1-5
clone_size: many
v_call: TRBV19
cdr3_nt: TGTGCCAGTAGGACGGGACAGGCGATCAATCAGCCCCAGCATTTT
cdr3_aa: CASRTGQAINQPQHF

d_call: -
j_call: TRBJ2-7
clone_size: many
v_call: TRBV10-3
cdr3_nt: TGTGCCATCAGTGATATTGGGGGCTCCTACGAGCAGTACTTC
cdr3_aa: CAISDIGGSYEQYF

d_call: TRBD2
j_call: TRBJ2-3
clone_size: few
v_call: TRBV7-2
cdr3_nt: TGTGCCAGCAGCTCTGGACTAGCGGGAGTCTCAGATACGCAGTATTTT
cdr3_aa: CASSSGLAGVSDTQYF

d_call: TRBD1
j_call: TRBJ1-6
clone_size: -
v_call: TRBV25-1
cdr3_nt: TGTGCCAGCAGTGAAAGACAGGGCAATTCACCCCTCCACTTT
cdr3_aa: CASSERQGNSPLHF

d_call: -
j_call: TRBJ2-3
clone_size: -
v_call: TRBV4-3
cdr3_nt: TGCGCCAGCAGCCAAGAATGGGGGGCAGGGGATACGCAGTATTTT
cdr3_aa: CASSQEWGAGDTQYF

d_call: -
j_call: TRBJ2-1
clone_size: many
v_call: TRBV12-3/TRBV12-4
cdr3_nt: TGTGCCAGCAGTTTCAGCGGTGAGCAGTTCTTC
cdr3_aa: CASSFSGEQFF

d_call: -
j_call: TRBJ2-7
clone_size: many
v_call: TRBV5-1
cdr3_nt: TGCGCCAGCAGCAAGGACTTACCGTCCTACGAGCAGTACTTC
cdr3_aa: CASSKDLPSYEQYF

d_call: -
j_call: TRBJ2-6
clone_size: many
v_call: TRBV12-3/TRBV12-4
cdr3_nt: TGTGCCAGCACCGGGGCCAACGTCCTGACTTTC
cdr3_aa: CASTGANVLTF

d_call: TRBD2
j_call: TRBJ2-3
clone_size: -
v_call: TRBV20-1
cdr3_nt: TGCAGTGCTGTGCGACTAGCGGGGCCTCGCACAGATACGCAGTATTTT
cdr3_aa: CSAVRLAGPRTDTQYF

d_call: -
j_call: TRBJ1-1
clone_size: many
v_call: TRBV4-1
cdr3_nt: TGCGCCAGCAGCCAAGTACAGGCCTACACTGAAGCTTTCTTT
cdr3_aa: CASSQVQAYTEAFF

d_call: -
j_call: TRBJ2-3
clone_size: -
v_call: TRBV29-1
cdr3_nt: TGCAGCGTTGAAGATTCGCCAGGGAGGACAGATACGCAGTATTTT
cdr3_aa: CSVEDSPGRTDTQYF

d_call: -
j_call: TRBJ1-6
clone_size: few
v_call: TRBV3-1
cdr3_nt: TGTGCCAGCGGGACCGGAGGGACGGCACCCCTCCACTTT
cdr3_aa: CASGTGGTAPLHF

d_call: TRBD2
j_call: TRBJ2-1
clone_size: few
v_call: TRBV5-1
cdr3_nt: TGCGCCAGCAGCCCTAGCGGGAGGGTTGAGCAGTTCTTC
cdr3_aa: CASSPSGRVEQFF

d_call: TRBD2
j_call: TRBJ2-7
clone_size: few
v_call: TRBV5-1
cdr3_nt: TGCGCCAGCAGCTCGAAAGCGGGAGGCGCCTACGAGCAGTACTTC
cdr3_aa: CASSSKAGGAYEQYF

d_call: TRBD1
j_call: TRBJ2-1
clone_size: -
v_call: TRBV27
cdr3_nt: TGTGCCAGCAGACAGGGGTACAATGAGCAGTTCTTC
cdr3_aa: CASRQGYNEQFF

d_call: TRBD1
j_call: TRBJ2-7
clone_size: -
v_call: TRBV5-1
cdr3_nt: TGCGCCAGCAGCTTGGATTTGGGACAGGGTCGCGAGCAGTACTTC
cdr3_aa: CASSLDLGQGREQYF

d_call: -
j_call: TRBJ2-7
clone_size: few
v_call: TRBV20-1
cdr3_nt: TGCAGTGCTAGAGATCTACGCGGGACCTCCTACGAGCAGTACTTC
cdr3_aa: CSARDLRGTSYEQYF

d_call: TRBD2
j_call: TRBJ2-1
clone_size: many
v_call: TRBV7-2
cdr3_nt: TGTGCCAGCAGCTTAGCGGCGGGGGGTCCCTACAATGAGCAGTTCTTC
cdr3_aa: CASSLAAGGPYNEQFF

d_call: TRBD1
j_call: TRBJ2-3
clone_size: -
v_call: TRBV5-1
cdr3_nt: TGCGCCAGCAGCTTGCCGGGGACAGGGCGGACAGATACGCAGTATTTT
cdr3_aa: CASSLPGTGRTDTQYF

d_call: -
j_call: TRBJ2-7
clone_size: -
v_call: TRBV27
cdr3_nt: TGTGCCAGCAGTTTAACGCGGGGATGGGGCTACGAGCAGAACTTC
cdr3_aa: CASSLTRGWGYEQNF

d_call: -
j_call: TRBJ2-7
clone_size: -
v_call: TRBV5-1
cdr3_nt: TGCGCCAGCAGCTTCGTATCGGGAGAGCAGTACTTC
cdr3_aa: CASSFVSGEQYF

d_call: -
j_call: TRBJ1-1
clone_size: few
v_call: TRBV4-3
cdr3_nt: TGCGCCAGCAGCCAAGAGGGGAGCCGAAACACTGAAGCTTTCTTT
cdr3_aa: CASSQEGSRNTEAFF

d_call: -
j_call: TRBJ1-1
clone_size: -
v_call: TRBV29-1
cdr3_nt: TGCAGCCTTGGGGGCGCCGACACTGAAGCTTTCTTT
cdr3_aa: CSLGGADTEAFF

d_call: -
j_call: TRBJ2-3
clone_size: -
v_call: TRBV27
cdr3_nt: TGTGCCAGCAGTTCACGGATTATAGCTGCTACGCAGTATTTT
cdr3_aa: CASSSRIIAATQYF

d_call: -
j_call: TRBJ2-3
clone_size: many
v_call: TRBV5-5
cdr3_nt: TGTGCCAGCAGCTTGGGGGTTCCGCAGTATTTT
cdr3_aa: CASSLGVPQYF

d_call: -
j_call: TRBJ2-3
clone_size: -
v_call: TRBV20-1
cdr3_nt: TGCACTGCTACTCTTTTCACAGATACGCAGTATTTT
cdr3_aa: CTATLFTDTQYF